This TCR beta chain was found in a study of Graves' ophthalmopathy and Graves' hyperthyroidism (dated by TCRdb to about 2018). Concerning the study at large: Peripheral blood was collected before any treatment was given, at the time of initial diagnosis. In total, around 130 blood samples were TCR-sequenced: some 40 ophthalmopathy, roughly 77 hyperthyroidism and about 17 hyperthyroidism-to-ophthalmopathy patients. The 100 or so discovery patients were randomly divided into training and test sets at a 7:3 ratio. A discovery set of about a hundred patients (approximately 45 ophthalmopathy, around 57 stable hyperthyroidism) was enrolled to explore V-J signatures distinguishing ophthalmopathy from hyperthyroidism. An independent validation cohort was composed of approximately 19 hyperthyroidism patients and more than 15 patients who later progressed from hyperthyroidism to ophthalmopathy. Following sampling, methimazole starting at 30 mg daily was administered to hyperthyroidism patients, and high-dose intravenous methylprednisolone was administered to ophthalmopathy patients. In six hyperthyroidism patients, T-cell repertoires of thyroid tissue and blood were compared. The study used TCR beta repertoire signatures to distinguish Graves' ophthalmopathy from Graves' hyperthyroidism and to predict progression to ophthalmopathy. Overall study outcomes, separate from this receptor: Most expanded thyroid clonotypes with a frequency above 0.001 also appeared in blood, which suggests that blood repertoires may reflect the immune response in the thyroid. In validation, the model predicted ophthalmopathy progression with less than 71% sensitivity and approximately 72% specificity; 12 predicted patients were CT-confirmed with GO in a median of around 6.5 months. Sample size was not statistically predetermined, and group allocation was not concealed from the investigators. In cross-validation, the 13-signature model distinguished ophthalmopathy from stable hyperthyroidism with 85% to 90% sensitivity and roughly 81% specificity, and in the test set the corresponding values were 80% and 75%.

CDR1 and CDR2, looked up from the germline V gene, are MDHEN and SYDVKM. The CDR3 starts with the cysteine, ends with the phenylalanine, and has 16 residues. The retained sequence is limited to the CDR3, 48 bases, with the frame set at the first base. V is pared back by 8 bases and J by 3 bases, with 19 bases lying between the germline termini. A patient counted as having stable hyperthyroidism if there was no progression to ophthalmopathy within 18 months of follow-up. Hyperthyroidism patients were newly diagnosed, with disease duration under 2 months, and aged 18 to 65 years. Patients with other autoimmune diseases, uncontrolled infections, pregnancy or lactation were excluded. Clinical symptoms, serum thyroxine, TRAb, thyroid ultrasound and orbital computed tomography formed the basis of the diagnosis. Ficoll-Paque density gradient centrifugation was used to isolate PBMCs from 8.5 to 10 ml of fresh peripheral blood. Total RNA was extracted with Trizol reagent and quality-checked on an Agilent 2100 Bioanalyzer.

For repertoire sequencing, the TCR beta CDR3 regions were amplified from RNA transcripts. HTBI primers and the Qiagen OneStep RT-PCR kit were used in a first-round RT-PCR, which was followed by a second-round multiplex PCR, size selection and purification. Libraries were sequenced on an Illumina HiSeq2000 using paired-end 100 bp reads. In the source study's methods: SOAPnuke was used to process the reads, removing any read that contained adapters or uncalled bases, had a mean Phred below 15, or lacked an exact match to the constant primer or identifier. COPE v1.2.5 was used to merge the high-quality paired reads. Clonotypes were defined as unique nucleotide sequences and were aligned to IMGT TRB V, D and J references using MiTCR v1.1. The analysis was limited to V-J combinations with a frequency above 0.0001, which together covered over 98% of repertoires. A TCR clonal expansion and chaos score per V-J combination was defined as the ratio of F50 clonal expansion to chaos observed in the TCRdist matrix. Welch's t-statistics and random forest were used to narrow the features down to roughly twelve V-J combinations, which were then fed into a naive Bayes classifier. Thyroid-blood repertoire similarity was quantified with the Morisita-Horn index. TCRdb handled the public reads itself, with Q25 trimming in fastp and clone calling in MiXCR, and kept productive beta chains. A single entry per CDR3 protein holds the most common genes and DNA from its merged rows. None of the V and J calls come from the authors' own analysis; TCRdb made them. The sample includes 500,000 to 700,000 distinct CDR3 sequences, with about 20% observed a single time. Together, the top ten hold roughly 6.9% of the sample.

This clonotype was counted many times. Its antigen is not yet known. No much larger clone is present one base from it, and per-base qualities are unavailable. The sequenced sample was peripheral blood. This sequence was found in a woman aged 18-29 years with stable Graves' hyperthyroidism. Some clones in this sample may be carry-over from other donors' samples. Donor details come from another sample of the same person, matched by shared clones. The rearrangement joined TRBV28 to TRBJ2-2; the D gene is perhaps TRBD2, on 5 matching bases. CDR3 region: CASQEVPLDDTGELFF. The sequenced DNA is TGTGCCAGCCAGGAGGTACCCCTTGACGACACCGGGGAGCTGTTTTTT.